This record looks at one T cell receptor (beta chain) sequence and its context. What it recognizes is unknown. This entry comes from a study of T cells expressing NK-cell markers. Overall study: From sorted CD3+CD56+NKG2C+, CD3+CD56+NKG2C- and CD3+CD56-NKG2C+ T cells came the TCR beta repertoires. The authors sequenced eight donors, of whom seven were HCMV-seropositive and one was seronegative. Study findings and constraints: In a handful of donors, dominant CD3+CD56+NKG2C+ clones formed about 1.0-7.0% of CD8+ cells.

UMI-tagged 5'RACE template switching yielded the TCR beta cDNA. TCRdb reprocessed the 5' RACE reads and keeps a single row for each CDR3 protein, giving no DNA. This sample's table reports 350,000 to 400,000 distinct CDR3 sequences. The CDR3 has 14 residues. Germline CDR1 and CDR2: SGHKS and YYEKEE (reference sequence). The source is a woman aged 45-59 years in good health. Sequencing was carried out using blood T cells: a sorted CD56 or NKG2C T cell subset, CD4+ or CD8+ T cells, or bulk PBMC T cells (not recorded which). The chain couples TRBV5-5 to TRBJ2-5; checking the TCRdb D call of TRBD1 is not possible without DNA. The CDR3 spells CASSPGVLQETQYF.